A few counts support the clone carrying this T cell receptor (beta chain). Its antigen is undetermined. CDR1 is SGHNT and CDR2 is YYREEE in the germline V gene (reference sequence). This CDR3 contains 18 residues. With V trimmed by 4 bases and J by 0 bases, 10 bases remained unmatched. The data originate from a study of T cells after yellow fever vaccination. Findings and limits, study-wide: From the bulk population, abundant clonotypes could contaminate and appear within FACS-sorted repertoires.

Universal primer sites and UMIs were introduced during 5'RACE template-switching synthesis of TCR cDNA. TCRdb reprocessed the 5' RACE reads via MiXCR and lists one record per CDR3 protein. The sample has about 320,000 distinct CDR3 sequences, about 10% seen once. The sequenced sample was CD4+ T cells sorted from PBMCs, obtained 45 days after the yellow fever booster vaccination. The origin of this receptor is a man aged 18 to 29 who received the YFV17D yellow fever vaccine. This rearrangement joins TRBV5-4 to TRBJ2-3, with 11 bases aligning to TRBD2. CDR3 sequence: CASSQLLAGGSSTDTQYF. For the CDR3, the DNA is TGTGCCAGCAGCCAACTGCTAGCGGGGGGCTCTAGCACAGATACGCAGTATTTT.